This record looks at one T cell receptor (beta chain) sequence and its context. No antigen is known for it. The sample is drawn from a study of blood T cells in healthy people across ages. Across the study: Using template switching, researchers captured about one barcoded beta molecule for each two T cells. Whole-study findings and limits: Long-lived donors carried more naive CD4+ cells and greater diversity than aged donors.

Alongside a J-beta primer mix, a sample-barcoded 5' primer served in a second PCR lasting about 7 to 11 cycles. MiXCR was run by TCRdb on the 5' RACE reads, yielding one entry per CDR3 protein. This sample carries fewer than 2 million distinct CDR3 sequences, about two fifths of them seen once, and the ten largest clones take 23%. CDR1 and CDR2 (germline): MGHRA, YSYEKL. V lost 5 bases to trimming and J lost 6 bases; unmatched junction nucleotides: 9. The CDR3 spans 15 residues. Sequencing was performed on blood. This TCR derives from a human donor in good health. The chain is built from TRBV4-1 and TRBJ1-2; 10 nucleotides match TRBD1. DNA of the CDR3: TGCGCCAGCAGCGTACCCGGGACAGGGGTAGATGGCTACACCTTC. Translating it yields CASSVPGTGVDGYTF.